The sequence of this TCR beta chain was determined in a study of blood T cell repertoires in COVID-19. The overall study: Samples taken during acute and convalescent COVID-19 were collected in the United States, Italy and Spain. Sources were T cells, B-cell-depleted T cells, or PBMCs; the material itself was cDNA or gDNA.

This CDR3 has 13 amino acids. Trimming took 4 bases from V and 0 from J, leaving 5 bases between them. Germline CDR1 reads WNHNN; CDR2 reads SYGVQD (reference sequence). Original analysis: The authors estimated nucleated cell counts from reference gene primer amplification. Measured with immunoSEQ multiplex PCR; TCRdb has only the in-frame clones, and not every one. That table furnishes V, J and clone size, whereas the DNA furnished D and trimming. There are around 170,000 clones in the sample; about 81% occur only once, and approximately 15% lies in the top ten. The TCR was taken from a man aged 25 to 45 with active or convalescent COVID-19. The sequenced sample consisted of peripheral blood. The V gene is TRBV10-1, the J gene TRBJ2-3; the D is unclear. CDR3 in DNA: TGCGCCAGCAGTGCGGTTAGCACAGATACGCAGTATTTT. Its translation: CASSAVSTDTQYF.